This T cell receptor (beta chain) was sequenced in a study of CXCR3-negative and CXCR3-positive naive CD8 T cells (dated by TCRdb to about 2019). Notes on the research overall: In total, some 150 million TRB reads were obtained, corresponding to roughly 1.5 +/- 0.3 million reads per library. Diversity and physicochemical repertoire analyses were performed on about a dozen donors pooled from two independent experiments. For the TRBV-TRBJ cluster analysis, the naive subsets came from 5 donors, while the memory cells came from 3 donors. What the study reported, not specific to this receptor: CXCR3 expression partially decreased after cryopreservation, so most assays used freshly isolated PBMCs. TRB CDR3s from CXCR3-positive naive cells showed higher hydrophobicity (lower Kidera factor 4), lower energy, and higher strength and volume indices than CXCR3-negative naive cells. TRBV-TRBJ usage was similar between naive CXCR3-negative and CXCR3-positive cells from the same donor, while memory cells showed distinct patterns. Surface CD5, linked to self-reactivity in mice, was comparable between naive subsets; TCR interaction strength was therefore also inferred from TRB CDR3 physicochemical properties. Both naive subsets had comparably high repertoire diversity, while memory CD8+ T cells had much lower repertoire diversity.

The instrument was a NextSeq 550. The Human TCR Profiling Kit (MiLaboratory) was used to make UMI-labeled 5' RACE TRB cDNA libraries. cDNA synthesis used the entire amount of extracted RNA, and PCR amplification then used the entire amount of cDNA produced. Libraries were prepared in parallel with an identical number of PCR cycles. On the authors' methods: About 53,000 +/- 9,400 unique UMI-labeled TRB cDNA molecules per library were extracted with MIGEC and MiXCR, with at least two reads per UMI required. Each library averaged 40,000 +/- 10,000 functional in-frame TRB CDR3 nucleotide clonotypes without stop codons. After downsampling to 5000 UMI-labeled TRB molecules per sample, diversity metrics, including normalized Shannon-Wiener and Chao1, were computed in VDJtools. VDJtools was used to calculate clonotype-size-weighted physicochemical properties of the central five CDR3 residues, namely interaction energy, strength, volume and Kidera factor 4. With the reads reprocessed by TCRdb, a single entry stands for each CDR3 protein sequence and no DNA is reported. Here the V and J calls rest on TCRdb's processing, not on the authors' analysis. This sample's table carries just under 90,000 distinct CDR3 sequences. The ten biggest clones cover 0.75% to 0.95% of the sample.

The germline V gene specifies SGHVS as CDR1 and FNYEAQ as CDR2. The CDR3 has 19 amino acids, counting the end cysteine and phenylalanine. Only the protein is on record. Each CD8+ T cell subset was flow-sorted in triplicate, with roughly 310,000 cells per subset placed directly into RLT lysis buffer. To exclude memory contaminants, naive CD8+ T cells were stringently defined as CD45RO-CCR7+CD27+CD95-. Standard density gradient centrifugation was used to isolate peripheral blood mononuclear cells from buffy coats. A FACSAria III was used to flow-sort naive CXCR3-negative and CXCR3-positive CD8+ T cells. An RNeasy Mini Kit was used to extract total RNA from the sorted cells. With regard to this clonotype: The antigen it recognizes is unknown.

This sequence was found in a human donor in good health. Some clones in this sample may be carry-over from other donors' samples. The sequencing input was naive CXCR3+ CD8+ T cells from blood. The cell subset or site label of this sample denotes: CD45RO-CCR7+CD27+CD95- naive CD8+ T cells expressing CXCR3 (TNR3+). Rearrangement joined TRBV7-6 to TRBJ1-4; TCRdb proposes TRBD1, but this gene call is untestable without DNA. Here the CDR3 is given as CASSLVPRDRDATNEKLFF.